The TCR beta chain under discussion was sequenced for a study of blood T cells in healthy people across ages. Ten milliliters of peripheral blood were drawn from each donor. This CDR3 spans 15 amino acids. Sample-barcoded 5' priming and a J-beta primer mix drove a second PCR of roughly 6 to 12 cycles. Each cDNA molecule, via a template-switch adaptor with 12 random nucleotides, was tagged. TCRdb re-analysed the 5' RACE reads in MiXCR, keeping a single row per CDR3 protein. The data show about 1.5 million distinct CDR3 sequences, with approximately 43% seen just once and more than 4% held by the top ten. Details on this clonotype: Sequence at one end of the junction differs from germline and may be a read error.

The sample comprised blood. This clonotype was sampled from a woman younger than 35 in good health. The chain carries TRBV12-3 or TRBV12-4 and TRBJ1-5, with D possibly TRBD1 on 5 matching bases. CDR3 coding DNA: TGTGCCAGCAGTTCCAGGGTTTCTGGCAATCAGCCACAGCATTTT. It encodes CASSSRVSGNQPQHF.